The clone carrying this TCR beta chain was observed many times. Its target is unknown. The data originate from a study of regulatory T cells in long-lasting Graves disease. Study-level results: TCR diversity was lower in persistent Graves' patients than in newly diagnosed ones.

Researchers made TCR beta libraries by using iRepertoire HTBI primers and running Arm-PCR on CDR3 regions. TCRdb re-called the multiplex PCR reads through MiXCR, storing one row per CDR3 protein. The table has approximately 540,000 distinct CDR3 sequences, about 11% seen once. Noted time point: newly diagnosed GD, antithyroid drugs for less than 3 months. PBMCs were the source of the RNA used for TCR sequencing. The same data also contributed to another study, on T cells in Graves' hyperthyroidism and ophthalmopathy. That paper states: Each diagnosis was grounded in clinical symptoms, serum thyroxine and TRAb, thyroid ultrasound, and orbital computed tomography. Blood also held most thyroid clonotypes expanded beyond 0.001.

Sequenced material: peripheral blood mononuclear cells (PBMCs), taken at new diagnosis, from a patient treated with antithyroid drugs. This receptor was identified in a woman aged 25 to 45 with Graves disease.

CDR3 in amino acids: CASSQSGGYQPQHF. The CDR3 nucleotides read TGTGCCAGCAGCCAGTCAGGGGGATATCAGCCCCAGCATTTT. The genes are TRBV3-1 and TRBJ1-5, with 7 bases aligning to TRBD1. CDR3 length equals 14 residues. Losses at the gene ends were 3 bases for V and 5 bases for J; bases not matched to a gene: 4. CDR1 is LGHDT and CDR2 is YNNKEL in the germline V gene (reference sequence).